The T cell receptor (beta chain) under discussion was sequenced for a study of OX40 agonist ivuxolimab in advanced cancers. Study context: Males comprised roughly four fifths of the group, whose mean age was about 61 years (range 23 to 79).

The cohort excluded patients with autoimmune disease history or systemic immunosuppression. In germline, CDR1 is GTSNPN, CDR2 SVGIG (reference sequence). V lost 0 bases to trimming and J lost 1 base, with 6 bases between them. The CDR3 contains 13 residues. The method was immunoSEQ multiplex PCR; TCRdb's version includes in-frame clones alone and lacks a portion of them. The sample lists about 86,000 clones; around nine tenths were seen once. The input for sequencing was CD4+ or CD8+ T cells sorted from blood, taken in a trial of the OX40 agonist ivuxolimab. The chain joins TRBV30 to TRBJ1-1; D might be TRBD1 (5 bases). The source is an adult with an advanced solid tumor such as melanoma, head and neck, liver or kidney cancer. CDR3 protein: CAWSVQENTEAFF. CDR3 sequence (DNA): TGTGCCTGGAGTGTACAGGAGAACACTGAAGCTTTCTTT.